This T cell receptor beta chain stems from a study of identifying expanded T cells in peripheral blood. Produced via immunoSEQ multiplex PCR; TCRdb's table is partial and in-frame only. Of 50,000 to 60,000 clones listed, roughly 80% were seen once; the top ten hold approximately 14%. V shed 5 bases and J shed 5 bases, with 17 bases lying between them. Germline lookup yields CDR1 SGHNT and CDR2 YYREEE (reference sequence). CDR3 length: 15 amino acids. The rearrangement joins TRBV5-4 to TRBJ2-1, with a possible D match to TRBD2 (6 bases). The sequencing input was blood. The sequence came from a person aged 18 to 75 in good health. DNA for the CDR3: TGTGCCAGCAGACGACTGGGCGGGGCTGACAATGAGCAGTTCTTC. This sequence encodes CASRRLGGADNEQFF.